The clone carrying this TCR beta chain was observed once. The CDR3 sequence is 15 residues long. Trimming pared 4 bases from V and 3 bases from J, leaving 13 bases between. CDR1 is SGHRS, CDR2 YFSETQ, per germline. The entry originates in a study of blood T cell repertoires in COVID-19. Sequencing used immunoSEQ multiplex PCR; TCRdb keeps in-frame clones, though not all of them. Seen here are approximately 300,000 clones, 75% to 90% observed once, and the top ten hold about 2%. J is TRBJ2-2 and V is TRBV5-1; either TRBD1 or TRBD2 may supply D (5 bases each). What was sequenced was peripheral blood. The receptor was derived from a woman aged 45-59 years who had recovered from COVID-19. The CDR3 here is CASSLGPADTGELFF. The CDR3 region has the DNA TGCGCCAGCAGCCTGGGACCGGCGGACACCGGGGAGCTGTTTTTT.